A selection of T cell receptor beta chains follows, all from one sample in a study of cytomegalovirus exposure and HLA in healthy donors. The data were produced by immunoSEQ multiplex PCR, yet TCRdb's version contains in-frame clones alone and is incomplete. The sample includes around 110,000 clones, approximately 80% of them seen just once. Sequencing was performed on PBMCs. The receptors derive from a man aged 25 to 40 in good health and CMV-seropositive. The conserved cysteine and the conserved F or W are not part of the CDR3 here.

V gene | CDR3 protein
TRBV28 | ASSRLGVVRGQPQH
TRBV29-1 | SVCGPGDTDTQY
TRBV5-4 | ASRSGTGWNTGELF
TRBV28 | ASGLTGAWTEAF
TRBV30 | ACGTKGTDTQY
TRBV9 | ASSGIAGGEETQY
TRBV7-7 | ASSFCGGRVAGELF
TRBV6-5 | ASSRFRTGNGYT
TRBV6-6 | ASRYAVGYEQY
TRBV10-2 | ASMNQDRVGNTGELF
TRBV7-9 | ATSRPGHVVLTS
TRBV7-8 | ASSLSGSVYQETQY
TRBV27 | ASSFWLAANEQF
TRBV5-6 | ASSLQSQDWLNYGYT
TRBV11-3 | ASSSTGTSSRY
TRBV4-1 | ASRAPGTLNTGELF
TRBV7-3 | ASSTQVYHRVIRQPQH
TRBV21-1 | ASSKVRGESGNTIY
TRBV23-1 | ASGLDRGLYNEQF
TRBV19 | ASSLGQGANYGYT
TRBV11-2 | ASARDRVSGNTIY
TRBV5-4 | ASSADPGGVYNEQF
TRBV2 | ASSAPGFEQF